The 11 T cell receptor beta chains listed next were all sequenced from one sample in a study of blood T cell repertoires in COVID-19. The protocol was immunoSEQ multiplex PCR, while the TCRdb copy is restricted to in-frame clones and leaves out a portion. The table includes about 380,000 clones, 85% detected once. The sample consisted of peripheral blood. The receptors were gathered from a woman aged 18-29 years with acute or convalescent COVID-19.

The rearrangement joins TRBV5-1 to TRBJ2-1; 12 bases are a match to TRBD2. The CDR3 is 16 amino acids. J was trimmed by 8 bases and V by 3 bases; bases with no gene match: 9. Germline loops: CDR1 SGHRS, CDR2 YFSETQ. The CDR3 sequence is CASSYLAGGPKDEQFF. The CDR3 coding sequence is TGCGCCAGCAGCTACCTAGCGGGAGGGCCGAAGGATGAGCAGTTCTTC.

In its sample, this clone was seen a few times. The V and J genes are TRBV2 and TRBJ2-3; 9 bases fit TRBD2. In germline, CDR1 is SNHLY, CDR2 FYNNEI. There are 15 residues in the CDR3. V dropped 3 bases and J dropped 5; count of bases not matched to a gene: 6. The CDR3 nucleotides are TGTGCCAGCAGTGAGGACGCGGGGGGGCTAGATACGCAGTATTTT. This gives the protein CASSEDAGGLDTQYF.

This chain joins TRBV15 and TRBJ2-1; tentatively, D is TRBD2 (7 bases). V was shortened by 8 bases and J by 2 bases, with 10 bases between the two germline ends. The CDR3 covers 13 residues. The V gene's germline CDR1 is LNHNV and CDR2 YYDKDF (reference sequence). The CDR3 region has the DNA TGTGCCACCGGCGGGGGCCCCTACAATGAGCAGTTCTTC. Translating gives CATGGGPYNEQFF.

The V and J genes are TRBV4-1 and TRBJ2-3; possibly TRBD2 for D (5 bases). In germline, CDR1 is MGHRA, CDR2 YSYEKL. This CDR3 is built from 13 residues. Trimming shortened V by 0 bases and J by 6 bases, and 7 bases separated the two germline ends. In DNA, the CDR3 is TGCGCCAGCAGCCAAGAAGCGGAGGATACGCAGTATTTT. This gives the protein CASSQEAEDTQYF.

This sequence joins TRBV27 and TRBJ2-3; D is perhaps TRBD2 (6 bases). The CDR3 is 12 residues long. From germline, CDR1 is MNHEY and CDR2 SMNVEV (reference sequence). Trimming cost V 5 bases and J 14 bases, with 17 bases left between them. CDR3 sequence (DNA): TGTGCCAGCAGTCCGCGGGACCGGCTCTGGTATTTT. The encoded protein is CASSPRDRLWYF.

The rearrangement joins TRBV10-3 to TRBJ2-5; the match to TRBD2 covers 9 bases. Germline V gene sequence: CDR1 ENHRY, CDR2 SYGVKD. V lost 3 bases to trimming and J lost 5 bases; unmatched junction nucleotides: 7. The CDR3 has 15 amino acids. This chain's CDR3 is CAISDVLAGYETQYF. Here the CDR3 DNA reads TGTGCCATCAGTGATGTTCTAGCGGGATATGAGACCCAGTACTTC.

The chain is built from TRBV5-4 and TRBJ1-6, with TRBD1 as a possible D gene (6 bases). Per the germline V gene, CDR1 is SGHNT and CDR2 is YYREEE (reference sequence). V was clipped by 2 bases and J by 2 bases, with 8 bases between them. The length of the CDR3 is 15 residues. As DNA, the CDR3 is TGTGCCAGCAGCTTTGGGGACACCTATAATTCACCCCTCCACTTT. Amino acids: CASSFGDTYNSPLHF.

This chain joins TRBV19 and TRBJ2-7; 8 positions agree with TRBD1. CDR3 length: 14 residues. CDR1 is LNHDA, CDR2 SQIVND, per germline (reference sequence). J lost 6 bases, V lost 5 bases, and 9 bases had no gene match. CDR3 coding DNA: TGTGCCAGTAGTCTACGGACAGGGCGCTCCGAGCAGTACTTC. Protein product: CASSLRTGRSEQYF.

This chain's CDR3 is CASFKRWRNYGYTF. DNA for the CDR3: TGTGCCAGCTTTAAAAGGTGGAGGAACTATGGCTACACCTTC. V and J are TRBV28 and TRBJ1-2; D not certain. Germline-derived CDR1 and CDR2 are MDHEN and SYDVKM. The CDR3 sequence is 14 residues long. Trimming shortened V by 8 bases and J by 2 bases, and 15 bases separated the two germline ends.

The V and J genes are TRBV5-1 and TRBJ1-1; 8 bases align to TRBD1. V shed 4 bases and J 5 bases; nucleotides not matched to a gene: 7. The germline CDR1 and CDR2 sequences are SGHRS and YFSETQ. The CDR3 spans 14 residues. The CDR3 DNA sequence: TGCGCCAGCAGCCCAGACAGGGGAGAGACTGAAGCTTTCTTT. Translation gives CASSPDRGETEAFF.

The V gene is TRBV27, the J gene TRBJ1-6; 10 positions match TRBD1. Germline CDR1 and CDR2: MNHEY and SMNVEV (reference sequence). The CDR3 sequence is 14 residues long. V shed 2 bases, J shed 10 bases, and the junction held 2 bases outside the gene matches. CDR3 sequence (DNA): TGTGCCAGCAGTTTAGACAGGGGGCCATCACCCCTCCACTTT. It codes for CASSLDRGPSPLHF.